This TCR beta chain was identified during a study of T cells in localized non-small cell lung cancer. The study's findings and limits: One tumor region alone was sequenced, and heterogeneity therefore remains possible.

The data were produced by immunoSEQ multiplex PCR, yet TCRdb's version contains in-frame clones alone and is incomplete. Found here are some 78,000 clones, around four fifths of them singletons; the top ten hold 2.8%. Trimming cost V 6 bases and J 6 bases, with 14 bases left between them. CDR3 size: 14 residues. Looked up from germline, CDR1 is LNHDA and CDR2 is SQIVND (reference sequence). Notes on this clone: The antigen remains unidentified.

This chain joins TRBV19 and TRBJ2-2; D possibly corresponds to TRBD2 (6 bases). The receptor was derived from a man aged 35 to 69 with stage I lung adenocarcinoma. The sample consisted of peripheral blood, taken before any cancer treatment. CDR3 in amino acids: CASSYPPGAGELFF. The CDR3 region has the DNA TGTGCCAGTAGCTACCCTCCGGGGGCCGGGGAGCTGTTTTTT.